These T cell receptor beta chains were read from a single sample in a study of CD4 T cells in relation to SARS-CoV-2 and coronaviruses. Their antigens remain unidentified. Assay: immunoSEQ multiplex PCR; the TCRdb copy retains only in-frame clones and omits some. This table has 35,000 to 45,000 clones, approximately 83% appearing once. The sample was naive CD4+ T cells from PBMCs, cultured in vitro. All receptors derive from an adult with COVID-19. Both conserved end residues are part of each CDR3. The order of the fields is D gene, clone size, J gene, V gene, CDR3 DNA, CDR3 protein. The D gene is left open where the match is weak. The size of a clone is reported for some rows only, either as once, few or many, or as a class for expanded clones.

d_gene: NA
abundance: NA
j_gene: TRBJ2-5
v_gene: TRBV20-1
CDR3nt: TGCAGTGCGTTTCGGGAGACCCAGTACTTC
CDR3aa: CSAFRETQYF

d_gene: NA
abundance: once
j_gene: TRBJ2-1
v_gene: TRBV28
CDR3nt: TGTGCCAGCACCGCCTGGGCCAGAAGCCCGTTCTTC
CDR3aa: CASTAWARSPFF

d_gene: TRBD1
abundance: NA
j_gene: TRBJ1-5
v_gene: TRBV7-3
CDR3nt: TGTGCCAGCAGCTTCCTCCAGGGGGCTGTGCAGCCCCAGCATTTT
CDR3aa: CASSFLQGAVQPQHF

d_gene: NA
abundance: NA
j_gene: TRBJ2-7
v_gene: TRBV13
CDR3nt: TGTGCCAGCAGCTCGGGGTCGTACGAGCAGTACTTC
CDR3aa: CASSSGSYEQYF

d_gene: TRBD1
abundance: NA
j_gene: TRBJ2-3
v_gene: TRBV28
CDR3nt: TGTGCCAGCAGTCATTACAGGGGGCGTAGGGATACGCAGTATTTT
CDR3aa: CASSHYRGRRDTQYF

d_gene: NA
abundance: NA
j_gene: TRBJ2-2
v_gene: TRBV19
CDR3nt: TGTGCCAGTAGTACAGGACGGGAGAACACCGGGGAGCTGTTTTTT
CDR3aa: CASSTGRENTGELFF

d_gene: NA
abundance: NA
j_gene: TRBJ2-1
v_gene: TRBV28
CDR3nt: TGTGCCAGCAGCTCCAGTCCCTACAATGAGCAGTTCTTC
CDR3aa: CASSSSPYNEQFF

d_gene: TRBD2
abundance: NA
j_gene: TRBJ2-2
v_gene: TRBV7-2
CDR3nt: TGTGCCAGCAGCACTAGAACTAGCGGAACAGGGGGGGAGCTGTTTTTT
CDR3aa: CASSTRTSGTGGELFF

d_gene: TRBD2
abundance: NA
j_gene: TRBJ2-1
v_gene: TRBV6-6
CDR3nt: TGTGCCAGCAGTTACCCCGGGACTAGGTCCTACAATGAGCAGTTCTTC
CDR3aa: CASSYPGTRSYNEQFF

d_gene: NA
abundance: NA
j_gene: TRBJ2-1
v_gene: TRBV5-1
CDR3nt: TGCGCCAGCAGCTTGAATCAGGACAATGAGCAGTTCTTC
CDR3aa: CASSLNQDNEQFF

d_gene: NA
abundance: NA
j_gene: TRBJ2-5
v_gene: TRBV7-3
CDR3nt: TGTGCCAGCAGCAGGGGACCCCACGGTGGAGAGACCCAGTACTTC
CDR3aa: CASSRGPHGGETQYF

d_gene: TRBD1
abundance: NA
j_gene: TRBJ1-2
v_gene: TRBV18
CDR3nt: TGTGCCAGCTCACCACCGGACAGGGTTGACTATGGCTACACCTTC
CDR3aa: CASSPPDRVDYGYTF

d_gene: TRBD1
abundance: NA
j_gene: TRBJ2-3
v_gene: TRBV9
CDR3nt: TGTGCCAGCAGTAGGACAGGGAACACAGATACGCAGTATTTT
CDR3aa: CASSRTGNTDTQYF

d_gene: TRBD1
abundance: NA
j_gene: TRBJ1-1
v_gene: TRBV23-1
CDR3nt: TGCGCCAGCAGTCGCGGACAGGGTCCGAACACTGAAGCTTTCTTT
CDR3aa: CASSRGQGPNTEAFF

d_gene: TRBD1
abundance: NA
j_gene: TRBJ1-1
v_gene: TRBV28
CDR3nt: TGTGCCAGCACCCTAGGGGGCGCGGACACTGAAGCTTTCTTT
CDR3aa: CASTLGGADTEAFF

d_gene: NA
abundance: NA
j_gene: TRBJ2-3
v_gene: TRBV2
CDR3nt: TGTGCCAGCAGTGCAGATACGCAGTATTTT
CDR3aa: CASSADTQYF

d_gene: NA
abundance: NA
j_gene: TRBJ1-3
v_gene: TRBV6-5
CDR3nt: TGTGCCAGCAGTTACTCCGGGGCGCGTGGAAACACCATATATTTT
CDR3aa: CASSYSGARGNTIYF

d_gene: NA
abundance: NA
j_gene: TRBJ1-1
v_gene: TRBV18
CDR3nt: TGTGCCAGCTCACCAAGGGAGGCGAACACTGAAGCTTTCTTT
CDR3aa: CASSPREANTEAFF

d_gene: TRBD1
abundance: NA
j_gene: TRBJ1-1
v_gene: TRBV11-1
CDR3nt: TGTGCCAGCAGCTGGGGGACAGGGAAAGGCTCTGAAGCTTTCTTT
CDR3aa: CASSWGTGKGSEAFF

d_gene: TRBD1
abundance: NA
j_gene: TRBJ2-1
v_gene: TRBV2
CDR3nt: TGTGCCAGCAGTGAAGACAGGGGGCGATTCAATGAGCAGTTCTTC
CDR3aa: CASSEDRGRFNEQFF

d_gene: TRBD1
abundance: NA
j_gene: TRBJ1-3
v_gene: TRBV13
CDR3nt: TGTGCCAGCAGCGATCCGGACAGGAGCTCTGGAAACACCATATATTTT
CDR3aa: CASSDPDRSSGNTIYF

d_gene: NA
abundance: NA
j_gene: TRBJ2-3
v_gene: TRBV9
CDR3nt: TGTGCCAGCAGCGTGTCCCAAACAGATACGCAGTATTTT
CDR3aa: CASSVSQTDTQYF

d_gene: NA
abundance: NA
j_gene: TRBJ2-3
v_gene: TRBV10-3
CDR3nt: TGTGCCATCAGTGGTGAGGACAGAAGCACAGATACGCAGTATTTT
CDR3aa: CAISGEDRSTDTQYF

d_gene: NA
abundance: NA
j_gene: TRBJ2-1
v_gene: TRBV5-1
CDR3nt: TGCGCCAGCAGCTTGGACCGGTTTCGGCAGTTCTTC
CDR3aa: CASSLDRFRQFF

d_gene: NA
abundance: NA
j_gene: TRBJ2-7
v_gene: TRBV7-2
CDR3nt: TGTGCCAGCAGCTTAATTAGGGACGAGCAGTACTTC
CDR3aa: CASSLIRDEQYF

d_gene: NA
abundance: NA
j_gene: TRBJ2-1
v_gene: TRBV20-1
CDR3nt: TGCAGTGCTAGAGACCTGGCTGAGCAGTTCTTC
CDR3aa: CSARDLAEQFF

d_gene: NA
abundance: NA
j_gene: TRBJ2-7
v_gene: TRBV2
CDR3nt: TGTGCCAGCAGCCGGGACGAGCAGTACTTC
CDR3aa: CASSRDEQYF

d_gene: TRBD1
abundance: NA
j_gene: TRBJ1-4
v_gene: TRBV9
CDR3nt: TGTGCCAGCAGCGTCGGACAGGGTGGGGATAATGAAAAACTGTTTTTT
CDR3aa: CASSVGQGGDNEKLFF

d_gene: NA
abundance: NA
j_gene: TRBJ2-7
v_gene: TRBV28
CDR3nt: TGTGCCAGCAGTTTTTCCCTAGCACCCTTATACGAGCAGTACTTC
CDR3aa: CASSFSLAPLYEQYF

d_gene: TRBD2
abundance: NA
j_gene: TRBJ2-5
v_gene: TRBV28
CDR3nt: TGTGCCAGCAGTCGCAATAGAGCGGGGTGGGTGGAGACCCAGTACTTC
CDR3aa: CASSRNRAGWVETQYF

d_gene: NA
abundance: once
j_gene: TRBJ2-1
v_gene: TRBV4-1
CDR3nt: TGCGCCAGCAGCCAAGTTGGGGCAGGCGCCGATGAGCAGTTCTTC
CDR3aa: CASSQVGAGADEQFF

d_gene: NA
abundance: few
j_gene: TRBJ2-2
v_gene: TRBV27
CDR3nt: TGTGCCACCCGGGGCCTCGGGGAGCTGTTTTTT
CDR3aa: CATRGLGELFF

d_gene: NA
abundance: NA
j_gene: TRBJ1-1
v_gene: TRBV28
CDR3nt: TGTGCCAGCAGGTCCGAGGTCCTTAACACTGAAGCTTTCTTT
CDR3aa: CASRSEVLNTEAFF

d_gene: NA
abundance: NA
j_gene: TRBJ2-7
v_gene: TRBV14
CDR3nt: TGTGCCAGCAGCCAAGATCTAACGGGGATGGAGTACTTC
CDR3aa: CASSQDLTGMEYF

d_gene: TRBD2
abundance: NA
j_gene: TRBJ2-1
v_gene: TRBV2
CDR3nt: TGTGCCAGCGTTAGCGGGAGGGCCGACAATGAGCAGTTCTTC
CDR3aa: CASVSGRADNEQFF

d_gene: TRBD1
abundance: once
j_gene: TRBJ2-6
v_gene: TRBV28
CDR3nt: TGTGCCAGCAGCCGAAGGACAGGGCACTACTCTGGGGCCAACGTCCTGACTTTC
CDR3aa: CASSRRTGHYSGANVLTF

d_gene: NA
abundance: NA
j_gene: TRBJ2-3
v_gene: TRBV12-5
CDR3nt: TGTGCTAGTGGTTTGGTCCTCGGGCGGAGTGAAGCAGATACGCAGTATTTT
CDR3aa: CASGLVLGRSEADTQYF